There are a few counts of the clone carrying this T cell receptor (beta chain). Its antigen is currently unknown. RNA transcripts were the template, and TCR beta CDR3 regions were amplified from them. First-round RT-PCR with HTBI primers preceded a second-round multiplex PCR. From the multiplex PCR reads, TCRdb called clonotypes with MiXCR, one entry per CDR3 protein. The sample holds some 210,000 distinct CDR3 sequences, less than 30% seen once. The data stem from a study of Graves' ophthalmopathy and Graves' hyperthyroidism. Study details: Untreated patients at initial diagnosis provided peripheral blood. Study outcomes and limitations: Also, most clonotypes expanded in the thyroid above 0.001 frequency appeared in blood.

Presentation of ophthalmopathy in the donors involved moderate-to-severe activity, CAS ≥3, NOSPECS ≥4 and a duration under 3 months. Serum thyroxine and TRAb, along with clinical symptoms, thyroid ultrasound and orbital computed tomography, were what diagnosis relied on. Germline V gene sequence: CDR1 DFQATT, CDR2 SNEGSKA (reference sequence). The CDR3 consists of 13 residues. The V gene lost 3 bases and the J gene lost 4 bases, with 12 bases spanning the gap. The rearrangement joins TRBV20-1 to TRBJ1-2; D unclear. This sequence was found in a man aged 50-59 years with Graves' ophthalmopathy. The sequenced sample was peripheral blood. The CDR3 DNA follows: TGCAGTGCTAGCCGGGAGCCCGCCTATGGCTACACCTTC. It codes for CSASREPAYGYTF.